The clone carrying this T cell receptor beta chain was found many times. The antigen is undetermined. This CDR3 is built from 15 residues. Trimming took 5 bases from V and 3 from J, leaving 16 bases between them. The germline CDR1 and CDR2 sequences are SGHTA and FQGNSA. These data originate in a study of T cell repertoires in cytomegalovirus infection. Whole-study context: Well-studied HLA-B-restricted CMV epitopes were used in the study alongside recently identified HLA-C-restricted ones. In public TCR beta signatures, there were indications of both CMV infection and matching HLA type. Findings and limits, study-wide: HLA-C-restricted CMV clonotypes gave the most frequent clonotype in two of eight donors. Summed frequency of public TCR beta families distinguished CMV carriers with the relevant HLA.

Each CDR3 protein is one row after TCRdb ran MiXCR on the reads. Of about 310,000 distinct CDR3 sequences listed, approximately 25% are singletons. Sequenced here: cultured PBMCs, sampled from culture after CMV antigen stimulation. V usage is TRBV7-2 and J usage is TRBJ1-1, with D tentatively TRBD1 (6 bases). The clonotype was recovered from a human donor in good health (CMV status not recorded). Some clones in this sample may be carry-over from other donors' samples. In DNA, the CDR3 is TGTGCCAGCAGCCCTAGAGGGACAACATACACTGAAGCTTTCTTT. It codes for CASSPRGTTYTEAFF.